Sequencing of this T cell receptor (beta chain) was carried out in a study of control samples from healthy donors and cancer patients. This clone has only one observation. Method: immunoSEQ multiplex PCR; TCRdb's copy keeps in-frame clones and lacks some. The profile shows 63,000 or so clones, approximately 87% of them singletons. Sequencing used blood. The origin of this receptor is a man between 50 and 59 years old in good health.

Here the CDR3 DNA reads TGTGCCAGCAGCTTTGTGCGGGGGGTTTTAGATACGCAGTATTTT. This gives the protein CASSFVRGVLDTQYF. This rearrangement joins TRBV7-2 to TRBJ2-3; 8 nucleotides agree with TRBD2. The CDR3 consists of 15 residues. The junction had 7 bases not matched to a gene; V was cut back by 3 bases and J by 5 bases. Germline V gives CDR1 SGHTA, CDR2 FQGNSA.